This TCR beta chain appears in the sequencing data of a study of T cell changes during pregnancy in multiple sclerosis. TCRdb's copy holds only in-frame clones and misses some; the assay was immunoSEQ multiplex PCR. Of tens of thousands of clones detected, 80% to 95% appear once; the ten largest clones hold 2.5% to 3%. Germline V lookup: CDR1 MGHRA, CDR2 YSYEKL. V lost 1 base to trimming and J lost 2 bases, with 10 bases between them. The length of the CDR3 is 15 residues. The clonotype was recovered from a female donor in good health, enrolled as a control in a pregnancy study. The sequencing here drew on peripheral blood, taken in the third trimester of pregnancy. The chain employs TRBV4-1 and TRBJ2-3, with TRBD1 as a possible D gene (6 bases). The CDR3 region is CASSQAGQLTDTQYF. In DNA form, the CDR3 reads TGCGCCAGCAGCCAAGCTGGACAGCTCACAGATACGCAGTATTTT.